This paragraph reports one T cell receptor beta chain. This CDR3 is built from 15 residues. The germline V gene encodes CDR1 GTSNPN and CDR2 SVGIG (reference sequence). Deletions cut 3 bases from V and 0 bases from J, with 12 bases between. Generated by immunoSEQ multiplex PCR, the TCRdb table keeps only in-frame clones and is missing some. The sample lists 85,000 to 100,000 clones; nearly 97% were seen once. These data are taken from a study of technical replicates of blood from a few donors. Sequenced: T cells isolated from PBMCs. This chain joins TRBV30 and TRBJ2-1; weak D call: TRBD2 (6 bases). The clonotype was recovered from a human donor in good health. The CDR3 spells CAWREGPSSYNEQFF. The CDR3 bases are TGTGCCTGGAGGGAGGGACCAAGCTCCTACAATGAGCAGTTCTTC.